The clone carrying this T cell receptor beta chain was counted ten times or more. Its antigen is still unknown. These data are taken from a study of molecular identifiers for immune sequencing clone quantification. Study-wide results and limits: Identical TCR molecules that share a barcode could lead to an underestimation of highly expanded clone sizes.

The germline CDR1 and CDR2 sequences are SGHRS and YFSETQ. V lost 3 bases and J lost 5, with 17 bases in between. This CDR3 is built from 16 residues. Construction of naive CD8 libraries employed about 20,000 to 1,100,000 sorted cells together with 10%, 30% or 50% RNA. Naive CD8 T cell sorting was performed on the CD8+CD4-CCR7+CD45RA+ phenotype. Bulk libraries came from a prior protocol with listed TCR primers. TCRdb re-called the PCR reads through MiXCR, storing one row per CDR3 protein. The repertoire holds about 320,000 distinct CDR3 sequences, with 20% to 25% as singletons. The rearrangement links TRBV5-1 to TRBJ2-2; D perhaps matches TRBD1 (5 bases). Material for sequencing was naive CD8+ T cells from blood, with Jurkat cell RNA spiked in. Specified subset: FACS-sorted CD8+CD4-CCR7+CD45RA+ naive T cells. This receptor was taken from a human donor in good health. Some libraries in this study had Jurkat cell RNA spiked in. The CDR3 DNA reads as TGCGCCAGCAGCTCTGATTCGACAGTTTCGACCGGGGAGCTGTTTTTT. The encoded protein is CASSSDSTVSTGELFF.